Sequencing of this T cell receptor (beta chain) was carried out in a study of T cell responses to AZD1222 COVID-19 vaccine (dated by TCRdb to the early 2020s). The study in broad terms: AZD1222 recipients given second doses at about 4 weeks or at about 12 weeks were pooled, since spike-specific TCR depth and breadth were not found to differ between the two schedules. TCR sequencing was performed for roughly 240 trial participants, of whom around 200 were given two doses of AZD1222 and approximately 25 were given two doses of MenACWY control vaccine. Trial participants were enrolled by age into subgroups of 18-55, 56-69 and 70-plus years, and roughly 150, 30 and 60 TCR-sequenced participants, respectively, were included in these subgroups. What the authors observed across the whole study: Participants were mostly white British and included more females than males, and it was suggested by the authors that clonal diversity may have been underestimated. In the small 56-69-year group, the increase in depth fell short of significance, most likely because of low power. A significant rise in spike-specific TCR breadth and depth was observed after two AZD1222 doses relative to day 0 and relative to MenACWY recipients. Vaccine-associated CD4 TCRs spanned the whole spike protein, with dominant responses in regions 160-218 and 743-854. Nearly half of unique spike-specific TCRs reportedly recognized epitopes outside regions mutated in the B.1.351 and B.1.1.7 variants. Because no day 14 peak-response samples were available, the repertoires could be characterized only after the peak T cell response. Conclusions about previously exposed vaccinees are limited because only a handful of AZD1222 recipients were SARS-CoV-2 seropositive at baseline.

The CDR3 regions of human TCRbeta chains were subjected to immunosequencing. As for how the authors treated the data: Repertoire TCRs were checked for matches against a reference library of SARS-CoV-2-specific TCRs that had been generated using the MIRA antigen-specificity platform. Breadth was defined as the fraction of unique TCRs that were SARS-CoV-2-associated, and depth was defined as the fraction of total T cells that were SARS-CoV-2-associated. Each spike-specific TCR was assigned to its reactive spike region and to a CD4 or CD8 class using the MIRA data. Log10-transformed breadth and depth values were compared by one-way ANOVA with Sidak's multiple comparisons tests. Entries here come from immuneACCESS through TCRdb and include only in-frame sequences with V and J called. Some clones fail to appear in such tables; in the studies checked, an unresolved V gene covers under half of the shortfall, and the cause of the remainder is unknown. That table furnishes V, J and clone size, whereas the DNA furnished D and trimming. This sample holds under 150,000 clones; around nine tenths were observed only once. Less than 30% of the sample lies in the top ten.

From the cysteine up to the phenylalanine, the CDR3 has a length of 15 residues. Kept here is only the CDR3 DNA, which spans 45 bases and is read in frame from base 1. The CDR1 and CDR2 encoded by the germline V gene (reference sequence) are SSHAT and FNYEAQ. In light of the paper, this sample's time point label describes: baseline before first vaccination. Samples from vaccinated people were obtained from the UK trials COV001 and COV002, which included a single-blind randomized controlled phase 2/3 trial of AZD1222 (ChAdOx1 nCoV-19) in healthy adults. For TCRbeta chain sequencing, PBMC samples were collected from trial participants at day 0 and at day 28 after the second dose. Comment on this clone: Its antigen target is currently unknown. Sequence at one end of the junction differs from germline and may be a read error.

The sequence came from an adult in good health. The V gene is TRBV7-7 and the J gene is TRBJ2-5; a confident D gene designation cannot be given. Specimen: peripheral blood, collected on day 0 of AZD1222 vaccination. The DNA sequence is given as TGTGCTAGCAGCTTAGATGTCGTAGTTGGGGAGACCCAGTACTTC. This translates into CASSLDVVVGETQYF.